This T cell receptor (beta chain) appears in the sequencing data of a study of OX40 agonist ivuxolimab in advanced cancers. V shed 11 bases and J 1 base; nucleotides not matched to a gene: 8. The length of the CDR3 is 13 residues. CDR1 is SNHLY, CDR2 FYNNEI, per germline. This clone was seen only once. The assay was immunoSEQ multiplex PCR, and TCRdb's table has in-frame clones only and misses some. The sample includes approximately 70,000 clones, roughly 84% of them seen just once. This chain uses TRBV2 with TRBJ2-7; 7 nucleotides line up with TRBD1. The sample was CD4+ or CD8+ T cells sorted from blood, taken in a trial of the OX40 agonist ivuxolimab. This TCR was recovered from an adult with an advanced solid tumor such as melanoma, head and neck, liver or kidney cancer. CDR3 loop: CAGNRGSSYEQYF. DNA of the CDR3: TGTGCCGGTAACAGGGGTAGTTCCTACGAGCAGTACTTC.